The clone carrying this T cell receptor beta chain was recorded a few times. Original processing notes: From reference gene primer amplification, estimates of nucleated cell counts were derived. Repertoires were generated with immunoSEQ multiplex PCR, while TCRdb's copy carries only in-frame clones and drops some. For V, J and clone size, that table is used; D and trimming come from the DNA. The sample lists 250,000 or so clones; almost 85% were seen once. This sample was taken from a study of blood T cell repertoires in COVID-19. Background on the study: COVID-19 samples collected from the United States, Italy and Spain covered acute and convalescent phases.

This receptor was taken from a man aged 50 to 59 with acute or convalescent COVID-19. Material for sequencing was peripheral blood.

The CDR3 DNA reads TGTGCCAGCAGCTCCATCGGACAGGGTAATTCACCCCTCCACTTT. Amino acids: CASSSIGQGNSPLHF. V usage is TRBV7-9 and J usage is TRBJ1-6; 8 nucleotides align to TRBD1. In germline, CDR1 is SEHNR, CDR2 FQNEAQ (reference sequence). The J segment lost 6 bases and the V segment lost 4 bases, leaving 5 bases of the junction unmatched. The CDR3 runs to 15 residues.